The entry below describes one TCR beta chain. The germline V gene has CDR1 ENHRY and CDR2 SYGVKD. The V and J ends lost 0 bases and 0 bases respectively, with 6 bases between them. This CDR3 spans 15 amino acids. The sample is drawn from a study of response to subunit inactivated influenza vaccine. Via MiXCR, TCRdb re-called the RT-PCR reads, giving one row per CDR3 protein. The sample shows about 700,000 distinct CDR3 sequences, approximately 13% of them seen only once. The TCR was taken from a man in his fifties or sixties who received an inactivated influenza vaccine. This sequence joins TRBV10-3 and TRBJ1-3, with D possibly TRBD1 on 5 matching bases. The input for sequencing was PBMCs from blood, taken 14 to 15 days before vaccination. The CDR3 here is CAISESGPSGNTIYF. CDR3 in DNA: TGTGCCATCAGTGAGTCGGGGCCCTCTGGAAACACCATATATTTT.